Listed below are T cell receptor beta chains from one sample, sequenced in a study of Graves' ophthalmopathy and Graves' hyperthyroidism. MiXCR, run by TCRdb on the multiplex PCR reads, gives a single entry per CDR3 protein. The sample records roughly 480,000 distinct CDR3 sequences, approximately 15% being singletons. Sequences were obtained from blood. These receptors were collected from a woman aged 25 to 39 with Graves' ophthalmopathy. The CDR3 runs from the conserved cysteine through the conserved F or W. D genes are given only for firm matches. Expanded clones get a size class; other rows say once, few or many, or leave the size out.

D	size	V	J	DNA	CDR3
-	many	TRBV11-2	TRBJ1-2	TGTGCCAGCAGCTTAGATCGCAGGGTCGGTAGCTATGGCTACACCTTC	CASSLDRRVGSYGYTF
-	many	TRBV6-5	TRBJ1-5	TGTGCCAGCAGTTACAGGGAAAGGAATCAGCCCCAGCATTTT	CASSYRERNQPQHF
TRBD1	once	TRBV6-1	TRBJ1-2	TGTGCCAGCAACCACCGGGACAGGGGGCGTGGAGGCTACACCTTC	CASNHRDRGRGGYTF
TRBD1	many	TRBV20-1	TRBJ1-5	TGCAGTGCTAATAAAGGGCAGGGGGCAACTCAGCCCCAGCATTTT	CSANKGQGATQPQHF
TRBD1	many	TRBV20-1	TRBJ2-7	TGCAGTGCTAGATGGACAGGGGGCGCCGGGGAGGTGGTAAATCCCTACGAGCAGTACTTC	CSARWTGGAGEVVNPYEQYF
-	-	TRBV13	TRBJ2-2	TGTGCCAGCAGCCCGCGACTAGTCAGGGCCGGGGAGCTGTTTTTT	CASSPRLVRAGELFF
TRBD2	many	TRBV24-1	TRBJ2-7	TGTGCCACCAGTGATACTAGCGGGGGTTACGAGCAGTACTTC	CATSDTSGGYEQYF
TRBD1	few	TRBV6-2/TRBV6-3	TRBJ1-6	TGTGCCAGCAGTTACTCGACAGGGAGGACCTATAATTCACCCCTCCACTTT	CASSYSTGRTYNSPLHF
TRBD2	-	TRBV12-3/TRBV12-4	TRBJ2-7	TGTGCCAGCGGGCTAGCGGGGGAGTCCTACGAGCAGTACTTC	CASGLAGESYEQYF
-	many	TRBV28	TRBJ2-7	TGTGCCAGCTGGTCGACAGGGACGGGGGGGGAGCAGTACTTC	CASWSTGTGGEQYF
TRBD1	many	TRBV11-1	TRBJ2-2	TGTGCCAGCAGCGCTTGGACATCTGACAGGGGAACTGGCGGGGAGCTGTTTTTT	CASSAWTSDRGTGGELFF
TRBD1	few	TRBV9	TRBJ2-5	TGTGCCAGCAGCTCTACGGGGACAGGGAAAGAGACCCAGTACTTC	CASSSTGTGKETQYF
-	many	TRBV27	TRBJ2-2	TGTGCCAGCAGTTTGAACCTTATGAACACCGGGGAGCTGTTTTTT	CASSLNLMNTGELFF
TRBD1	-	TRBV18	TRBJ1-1	TGTGCCAGCTCCATACAGGGGGGCACTGAAGCTTTCTTT	CASSIQGGTEAFF
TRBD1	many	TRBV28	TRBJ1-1	TGTGCCAGCAGTTCCCGCTGGAGAAGGGACAGGGAAAGAGGGGGCACTGAAGCTTTCTTT	CASSSRWRRDRERGGTEAFF
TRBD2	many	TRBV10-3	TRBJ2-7	TGTGCCATCAGTGGAAGGACTAGCGGGAGGGCCACTTACGAGCAGTACTTC	CAISGRTSGRATYEQYF
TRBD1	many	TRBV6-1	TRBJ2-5	TGTGCCAGCAGGTCTTCCGGGACAGGGGGAAAAGAGACCCAGTACTTC	CASRSSGTGGKETQYF